These 19 T cell receptor beta chains came from one sample sequenced in a study of T cells in Graves' hyperthyroidism and ophthalmopathy. Amplified TCR beta CDR3 regions derived from RNA transcripts. An initial round of RT-PCR targeting the TCR CDR3 relied on the HTBI primer set. TCRdb used MiXCR to reprocess the multiplex PCR reads, holding one entry per CDR3 protein. The profile covers around 700,000 distinct CDR3 sequences, with roughly a third appearing a single time and roughly 30% taken by the ten largest. Sequences were obtained from blood. The receptors originated from a woman aged 40 to 50 with Graves' hyperthyroidism.

This clonotype has at least ten counts. The CDR3 DNA reads TGTGCCAGTAGTATTTTGGCAGCCACTGGAAACACCATATATTTT. It specifies CASSILAATGNTIYF. This chain uses TRBV19 with TRBJ1-3; D is undetermined. The germline CDR1 and CDR2 sequences are LNHDA and SQIVND (reference sequence). V was pared by 3 bases and J by 2 bases, with 11 bases between. The length of the CDR3 is 15 residues.

This clonotype was seen a handful of times. The chain combines TRBV4-3 with TRBJ2-5; 12 nucleotides match TRBD2. The CDR3 runs to 15 residues. Germline trimming cut 4 bases from V and 4 bases from J; bases unmatched to any gene: 4. CDR1 is LGHNA, CDR2 YSLEER, per germline. CDR3 residues: CASSLSSGGAETQYF. The CDR3 coding sequence is TGCGCCAGCAGCCTATCTAGCGGGGGGGCAGAGACCCAGTACTTC.

A single count supports this clonotype. The limits of the CDR3 on the DNA are not certain, so only TCRdb's listed CDR3 is given. The chain joins TRBV29-1 to TRBJ2-2; no DNA check was done on the table's D call, TRBD1. The germline V gene has CDR1 SQVTM and CDR2 ANQGSEA. A total of 19 residues make up the CDR3, ends included. The CDR3 loop reads CSVWVGVLTFGAGTGELFF.

Regarding this clonotype: Compared with germline, one end of the junction differs, possibly owing to a read error. The CDR3 DNA reads as TGTGCCAGCACTCTGGGGGGGAACTATGGCTACGCCTTC. Amino acids: CASTLGGNYGYAF. V gene TRBV28 combines with J gene TRBJ1-2; the D gene is possibly TRBD1 (5 bases). The CDR3 has 13 amino acids. CDR1 and CDR2 (germline): MDHEN, SYDVKM.

V gene TRBV12-3 or TRBV12-4 combines with J gene TRBJ2-2; 7 bases are shared with TRBD1. The CDR3 loop spans 16 amino acids. Unmatched junction bases numbered 14, after V lost 7 bases and J lost 6 bases. For the CDR3, the DNA is TGTGCCAGCAAAGTGAGGACAGGCCTTTCAGCCGGGGAGCTGTTTTTT. This sequence encodes CASKVRTGLSAGELFF.

This clonotype was seen only a few times. The chain combines TRBV20-1 with TRBJ2-7; D is undetermined. CDR3 length: 14 residues. Germline V lookup: CDR1 DFQATT, CDR2 SNEGSKA (reference sequence). The V gene lost 1 base and the J gene lost 1 base, with 11 bases spanning the gap. CDR3 DNA sequence: TGCAGTGCTAGAGGAGTCAGACTTTCCTACGAGCAGTACTTC. This codes for CSARGVRLSYEQYF.

This clonotype appeared many times. The chain couples TRBV10-3 to TRBJ1-5; 12 bases fit TRBD1. The germline gives CDR1 ENHRY, CDR2 SYGVKD. The CDR3 is 15 residues long. Losses at the gene ends were 6 bases for V and 6 bases for J; bases not matched to a gene: 6. CDR3 sequence: CAISGGQGAGQPQHF. The CDR3 DNA follows: TGTGCCATCAGCGGGGGACAGGGGGCTGGTCAGCCCCAGCATTTT.

This clonotype was observed many times. The rearrangement joins TRBV7-2 to TRBJ2-7; D not certain. Germline V lookup: CDR1 SGHTA, CDR2 FQGNSA. The V gene lost 4 bases and the J gene lost 0 bases, with 10 bases spanning the gap. The CDR3 has 14 residues. The CDR3 spells CASSSDGISYEQYF. The DNA for the CDR3 is TGTGCCAGCAGCTCGGACGGAATCTCCTACGAGCAGTACTTC.

This clonotype has at least ten counts. The rearrangement joins TRBV5-1 to TRBJ1-4; unclear D gene. There are 14 residues in the CDR3. Per the germline V gene, CDR1 is SGHRS and CDR2 is YFSETQ. V gave up 0 bases and J gave up 5 bases, with 8 bases separating them. As DNA, the CDR3 is TGCGCCAGCAGCTTGGGAGCGGGGAATGAAAAACTGTTTTTT. Its translation is CASSLGAGNEKLFF.

This clonotype was seen many times. The rearrangement joins TRBV4-1 to TRBJ1-6; unclear D gene. CDR3 length: 15 residues. The germline V gene encodes CDR1 MGHRA and CDR2 YSYEKL. Trimming cost V 2 bases and J 6 bases, with 11 bases left between them. CDR3 in DNA: TGCGCCAGCAGCCAAAACCGGGATCTTAATTCACCCCTCCACTTT. Translating it yields CASSQNRDLNSPLHF.

The sample holds many counts of this clonotype. This chain connects TRBV20-1 to TRBJ1-2; no firm D call. The CDR3 sequence is 16 residues long. Germline V gene sequence: CDR1 DFQATT, CDR2 SNEGSKA (reference sequence). Trimming cost V 3 bases and J 0 bases, with 17 bases left between them. CDR3 nucleotide sequence: TGCAGTGCTAGGGATGTCAGAGCTACCTCTAACTATGGCTACACCTTC. Residues: CSARDVRATSNYGYTF.

About this clonotype itself: A read error may produce the germline difference seen at one junction end. The gene calls are TRBV6-1 and TRBJ1-1; 9 bases map to TRBD1. CDR3 length: 13 amino acids. Germline V gene sequence: CDR1 MNHNS, CDR2 SASEGT. CDR3 in amino acids: CTSRQGGNTEAFF. The CDR3 region has the DNA TGTACCAGCAGACAGGGGGGCAACACTGAAGCTTTCTTT.

V usage is TRBV28 and J usage is TRBJ2-2; D may match TRBD1 or TRBD2 (5 bases each). CDR3 length: 16 residues. The germline V and J ends were trimmed by 2 bases and 0 bases, with 10 bases remaining between them. Germline V CDR1 and CDR2: MDHEN, SYDVKM. The CDR3 bases are TGTGCCAGCAGTTTAAGAGGGGCGCCGAACACCGGGGAGCTGTTTTTT. Residues: CASSLRGAPNTGELFF.

This clonotype has ten or more counts. The chain links TRBV12-3 or TRBV12-4 to TRBJ1-1, with TRBD1 as a possible D gene (5 bases). This CDR3 comprises 11 residues. The V gene lost 3 bases and the J gene lost 11 bases, with 10 bases spanning the gap. The CDR3 DNA sequence: TGTGCCAGCAGTTTCAGGGTTGACGCTTTCTTT. As protein: CASSFRVDAFF.

This sequence joins TRBV29-1 and TRBJ1-1; 7 nucleotides match TRBD1. Looked up from germline, CDR1 is SQVTM and CDR2 is ANQGSEA. The CDR3 is 14 residues long. Losses at the gene ends were 3 bases for V and 5 bases for J; bases not matched to a gene: 9. The CDR3 sequence is CSVDDGTAGTEAFF. The CDR3 DNA sequence: TGCAGCGTTGACGACGGGACAGCGGGAACTGAAGCTTTCTTT.

This clonotype was detected ten times or more. This chain connects TRBV4-2 to TRBJ2-7; TRBD2 matches 10 bases. The CDR3 covers 15 residues. CDR1 is LGHNA and CDR2 is YNFKEQ in the germline V gene. V gave up 5 bases and J gave up 2 bases; unmatched junction bases: 6. The CDR3 is CASSAGLADPYEQYF. DNA of the CDR3: TGTGCCAGCAGCGCCGGACTAGCGGACCCCTACGAGCAGTACTTC.

A word on this clonotype: One junction end disagrees with the germline gene, perhaps due to a read error. The rearrangement links TRBV7-2 to TRBJ2-7; TRBD1 might be the D (5 bases). CDR3 length: 11 residues. The V gene's germline CDR1 is SGHTA and CDR2 FQGNSA. In DNA, the CDR3 is TGTGCCAGCAGTTTAGGGGATCCACAGTACTTC. It is translated as CASSLGDPQYF.

Only a few counts were recorded for this clonotype. The rearrangement joins TRBV7-2 to TRBJ2-7, with D hard to call. The germline V gene has CDR1 SGHTA and CDR2 FQGNSA. Deletions cut 5 bases from V and 0 bases from J, with 11 bases between. The CDR3 length is 14 residues. The CDR3 DNA reads as TGTGCCAGCAGCCCCGGGCGCGGCTCCTACGAGCAGTACTTC. Encoded protein: CASSPGRGSYEQYF.

The chain recombines TRBV6-1 with TRBJ2-7; D might be TRBD2 (6 bases). V dropped 5 bases and J dropped 3 bases, with 17 bases sitting between them. The CDR3 consists of 15 residues. The germline CDR1 and CDR2 sequences are MNHNS and SASEGT. The CDR3 sequence is CASSLSYWGDYEQYF. The CDR3 DNA sequence: TGTGCCAGCAGTTTGTCTTACTGGGGGGACTACGAGCAGTACTTC.